Following are 2 T cell receptor beta chains from one sample sequenced in a study of shared clonotypes between healthy human individuals. Clones were read by immunoSEQ multiplex PCR, and TCRdb kept only the in-frame ones, dropping some. The profile covers some 550,000 clones, with roughly 97% appearing a single time and about 0.057% taken by the ten largest. The sequenced sample consisted of naive CD4+ T cells sorted from blood. Regarding subset: CD45RA+ positively selected. All receptors derive from a woman aged 25 to 39 in good health.

V and J are TRBV4-2 and TRBJ2-3, with 10 bases aligning to TRBD2. Trimming took 5 bases from V and 3 from J; bases not matched to a gene: 8. CDR3 length equals 16 residues. Looked up from germline, CDR1 is LGHNA and CDR2 is YNFKEQ. For the CDR3, the DNA is TGTGCCAGCAGCAACCTAGCGGGAGTCACAACAGATACGCAGTATTTT. Translated: CASSNLAGVTTDTQYF.

The chain employs TRBV2 and TRBJ2-5, with D hard to call. CDR1 is SNHLY and CDR2 is FYNNEI in the germline V gene. With 1 base removed from V and 5 bases from J, the gap between germline ends came to 8 bases. The CDR3 has 13 residues. This CDR3 reads CASSEVPGETQYF. The CDR3 DNA reads TGTGCCAGCAGTGAAGTCCCTGGGGAGACCCAGTACTTC.